This paragraph covers one T cell receptor (beta chain) sequence. The data were produced by immunoSEQ multiplex PCR, yet TCRdb's version contains in-frame clones alone and is incomplete. The profile covers around 100,000 clones, with 86% appearing a single time and almost 4.5% taken by the ten largest. The data were taken from a study of blood T cell repertoires in COVID-19. CDR1 is SGHAT, CDR2 FQNNGV, per germline. V was cut by 0 bases and J by 3 bases, with 6 bases left in between. The CDR3 consists of 13 residues. Sequenced: peripheral blood. The chain uses TRBV11-2 and TRBJ2-7, with D hard to call. The origin of this receptor is a man aged 40-49 years with acute or convalescent COVID-19. The DNA of the CDR3 is TGTGCCAGCAGCTTAGATCTAAGCTACGAGCAGTACTTC. Protein: CASSLDLSYEQYF. The complete variable domain, with remaining parts taken from reference TRBV11-2 and TRBJ2-7, reads EAGVAQSPRYKIIEKRQSVAFWCNPISGHATLYWYQQILGQGPKLLIQFQNNGVVDDSQLPKDRFSAERLKGVDSTLKIQPAKLEDSAVYLCASSLDLSYEQYFGPGTRLTVT.